This T cell receptor (beta chain) was sequenced in a study of blood T cell repertoires in COVID-19. Study information: The samples span acute and convalescent COVID-19 from the United States, Italy and Spain. Sources were T cells, B-cell-depleted T cells, or PBMCs; the material itself was cDNA or gDNA.

The trim removed 5 bases at V and 5 bases at J, leaving 10 bases unmatched. The CDR3 consists of 16 residues. Germline values: CDR1 SGHAT, CDR2 FQNNGV. Repertoires were generated with immunoSEQ multiplex PCR, while TCRdb's copy carries only in-frame clones and drops some. The profile covers around 200,000 clones, with more than 70% appearing a single time and around 8.1% taken by the ten largest. The TCR was taken from a man aged 40-49 years with active or convalescent COVID-19. The sequencing sample was made of peripheral blood. The V gene is TRBV11-2, the J gene TRBJ1-1, with 11 nucleotides matching TRBD1. The CDR3 DNA sequence: TGTGCCAGCAGCAACAGAGGACAGGGGGCGGATACTGAAGCTTTCTTT. It codes for CASSNRGQGADTEAFF.